One T cell receptor (beta chain) is described in this entry. The sample holds a few counts of this clone. Its antigen is not yet known. Within one base of it there is no much larger clone, and no base qualities were kept. This entry belongs to a study of blood T cell repertoires in COVID-19 (TCRdb year 2020). About the study as a whole: The collaborator samples originated in the United States, Italy and Spain and spanned the acute and convalescent phases of COVID-19. Where HLA class I and class II types were available, the types were taken from metadata supplied by the sample provider, not from assay-based typing. The dataset comprised deeply sampled blood TCRbeta repertoires from subjects exposed to, actively infected with, or recovered from COVID-19. The material from the prospective study consisted of cDNA or gDNA derived from T cells, B-cell-depleted T cells, or PBMCs. The samples were drawn from the first 160 participants of the ongoing ImmuneRACE study and from 950 to 1,500 subjects provided by 6 global collaborators. The repertoires were made available in a free public database intended to serve as a resource for research on the immune response to SARS-CoV-2. The sample metadata nearly always contained a de-identified subject ID, COVID-19 status, age in years and sex. The investigation overall reported the following: The amount of clinical and demographic metadata varied by source and participant and was provided uncurated.

TCRbeta CDR3 regions were amplified from genomic DNA by means of the immunoSEQ Assay, a bias-controlled multiplex PCR. From the authors' description of their analysis: The number of nucleated cells in each sample was estimated by amplification of reference gene primers within the assay. Sequence reads were collapsed and filtered to measure the absolute abundance of every unique TCRbeta CDR3 rearrangement. For each sample, productive Simpson clonality was calculated as the square root of Simpson's diversity index across productive rearrangements. TCRdb retrieved this table from immuneACCESS and kept in-frame rearrangements only. Not all clones are present; in checked studies, unresolved V genes account for under half, and no reason is known for the remainder. V and J calls plus clone size are reproduced from that table; the DNA served to infer D and trimming. Present in this sample are 110,000 to 150,000 clones, around 89% of which were seen just once. The ten biggest clones cover less than 3% of the sample.

Collaborating institutions collected whole blood in K2EDTA tubes following their own protocols. For TCRbeta analysis, collaborators shipped samples in one of three forms: frozen whole blood, isolated PBMCs, or DNA extracted from either of those sample types. Inclusive of the bounding cysteine and phenylalanine, the CDR3 is 13 residues long. The read is trimmed to its CDR3 DNA, 39 bases read in frame from base 1. Reading the germline V gene (reference sequence) gives CDR1 LGHDT and CDR2 YNNKEL. V loses 7 bases, J loses 6 bases, and the germline ends lie 15 bases apart. Recombination linked TRBV3-1 (or the pseudogene TRBV3-2) to TRBJ2-5; the D gene is perhaps TRBD2, on 7 matching bases. This receptor was identified in a man in his fifties or sixties with active or convalescent COVID-19. The source material was peripheral blood. The CDR3 region has the sequence CASTRGALQTQYF. The nucleotide sequence reads as follows: TGTGCCAGCACCCGGGGGGCCCTCCAGACCCAGTACTTC.